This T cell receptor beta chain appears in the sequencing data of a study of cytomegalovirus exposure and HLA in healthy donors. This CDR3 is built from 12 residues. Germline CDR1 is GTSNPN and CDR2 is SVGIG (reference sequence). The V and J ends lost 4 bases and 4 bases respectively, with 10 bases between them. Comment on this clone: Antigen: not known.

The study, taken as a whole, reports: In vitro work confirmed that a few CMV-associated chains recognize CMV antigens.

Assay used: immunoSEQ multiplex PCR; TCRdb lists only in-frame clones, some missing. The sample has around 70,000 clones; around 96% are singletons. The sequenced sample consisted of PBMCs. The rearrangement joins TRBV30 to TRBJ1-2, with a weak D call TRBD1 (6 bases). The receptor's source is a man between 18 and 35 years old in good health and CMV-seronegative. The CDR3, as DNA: TGTGCCTGGAAGGACAGCCCCTATGGCTACACCTTC. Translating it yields CAWKDSPYGYTF.